A single sample is the source of the 21 T cell receptor beta chains below, sequenced in a study of cytomegalovirus exposure and HLA in healthy donors. PCR used 60 Vbeta primers and 13 Jbeta primers. Some clones are missing from TCRdb's copy, which holds only in-frame ones; the method was immunoSEQ multiplex PCR. Found here are around 76,000 clones, around 70% of them singletons; the top ten hold 7.5% to 8%. Sequencing was done on a sample of PBMCs. The receptor set was obtained from a man aged 40-50 years in good health and CMV-seropositive.

This clone came up once. The chain carries TRBV4-2 and TRBJ2-7; the D gene is possibly TRBD1 (6 bases). V was shortened by 1 base and J by 3 bases, with 13 bases between the two germline ends. This CDR3 is 15 amino acids long. Germline V lookup: CDR1 LGHNA, CDR2 YNFKEQ. The CDR3 DNA follows: TGTGCCAGCAGCCAAGGAAGTGCAGGGGACTACGAGCAGTACTTC. It yields the protein CASSQGSAGDYEQYF.

In this sample, this clone turned up a few times. J is TRBJ1-5 and V is TRBV2; 9 bases map to TRBD1. The V gene's germline CDR1 is SNHLY and CDR2 FYNNEI. CDR3 length: 16 residues. V trimming: 8 bases; J trimming: 0 bases; junction bases outside the gene matches: 8. The CDR3 spells CASGSTGGNSNQPQHF. Here the CDR3 DNA reads TGTGCCAGCGGCTCAACAGGGGGCAATAGCAATCAGCCCCAGCATTTT.

The V and J genes are TRBV4-1 and TRBJ1-1; 10 bases are a match to TRBD1. The CDR3 runs 15 residues. The junction had 8 bases not matched to a gene; V was cut back by 4 bases and J by 6 bases. The germline V gene encodes CDR1 MGHRA and CDR2 YSYEKL. The CDR3 DNA is TGCGCCAGCAGCCCGAGGGGACAGGGGTACCCTGAAGCTTTCTTT. Translated, it gives CASSPRGQGYPEAFF.

CDR3 region: CASSEDPGMGGETYEQYF. CDR3 DNA: TGTGCCAGCAGTGAAGACCCCGGAATGGGGGGAGAGACCTACGAGCAGTACTTC. V and J are TRBV2 and TRBJ2-7; a weak D match, TRBD2 (6 bases). The CDR3 has 18 amino acids. Germline V gene data show CDR1 as SNHLY and CDR2 as FYNNEI. V was clipped by 1 base and J by 2 bases, with 21 bases between them.

V is TRBV27 and J is TRBJ2-2; 12 nucleotides agree with TRBD1. This CDR3 contains 17 residues. Germline lookup yields CDR1 MNHEY and CDR2 SMNVEV (reference sequence). V dropped 5 bases and J dropped 5; count of bases not matched to a gene: 9. This CDR3 is CASSPLGQGARTGELFF. In DNA, the CDR3 is TGTGCCAGCAGTCCTCTGGGACAGGGGGCGCGTACCGGGGAGCTGTTTTTT.

The chain carries TRBV5-4 and TRBJ1-2, with TRBD1 identical over 7 bases. Germline CDR1 reads SGHNT; CDR2 reads YYREEE (reference sequence). Trimming took 5 bases from V and 4 from J; bases not matched to a gene: 5. The CDR3 is 13 residues long. CDR3 sequence (DNA): TGTGCCAGCAGGCCCGGGACAGCCTATGGCTACACCTTC. Translated, it gives CASRPGTAYGYTF.

This sequence joins TRBV5-1 and TRBJ2-1; 8 bases align to TRBD2. CDR3 size: 15 residues. Germline lookup yields CDR1 SGHRS and CDR2 YFSETQ. V lost 2 bases, J lost 2 bases, and 3 bases stayed unmatched. The CDR3 is CASSLAGDTYNEQFF. CDR3 bases: TGCGCCAGCAGCTTAGCGGGAGATACCTACAATGAGCAGTTCTTC.

The rearrangement joins TRBV27 to TRBJ2-7; 7 bases align to TRBD1. The length of the CDR3 is 14 residues. Germline loops: CDR1 MNHEY, CDR2 SMNVEV (reference sequence). J was trimmed by 2 bases and V by 3 bases; bases with no gene match: 4. The CDR3: CASSLWDRAYEQYF. The CDR3 nucleotides are TGTGCCAGCAGTTTGTGGGACAGAGCCTACGAGCAGTACTTC.

This clone has only a few counts. At one end, the junction sequence differs from germline, possibly due to a read error. The CDR3 reads CAWRLLAGGIIF. The CDR3 coding sequence is TGTGCCTGGCGACTACTAGCAGGGGGAATAATCTTC. The chain joins TRBV30 to TRBJ1-2; 7 bases agree with TRBD1. The germline V gene encodes CDR1 GTSNPN and CDR2 SVGIG (reference sequence). This CDR3 comprises 12 residues.

The chain recombines TRBV7-3 with TRBJ1-2; 8 positions agree with TRBD1. With 5 bases clipped from V and 5 bases from J, the junction kept 7 bases outside the gene matches. Germline assignment: CDR1 SGHTA and CDR2 FQGTGA. The CDR3 length is 14 residues. The CDR3 here is CASSPGTGDYGYTF. The CDR3 DNA is TGTGCCAGCAGCCCTGGGACAGGAGATTATGGCTACACCTTC.

This sequence joins TRBV18 and TRBJ1-1; D is possibly TRBD1 (5 bases). There are 13 residues in the CDR3. Germline CDR1 is KGHSH and CDR2 is LQKENI. With 3 bases removed from V and 0 bases from J, the gap between germline ends came to 5 bases. CDR3 protein: CASSPDMNTEAFF. In nucleotides, the CDR3 is TGTGCCAGCTCACCGGACATGAACACTGAAGCTTTCTTT. Full variable domain (outside the CDR3, taken from reference TRBV18 and TRBJ1-1): NAGVMQNPRHLVRRRGQEARLRCSPMKGHSHVYWYRQLPEEGLKFMVYLQKENIIDESGMPKERFSAEFPKEGPSILRIQQVVRGDSAAYFCASSPDMNTEAFFGQGTRLTVV.

This rearrangement joins TRBV6-6 to TRBJ1-1, with 7 bases fitting TRBD1. Per germline, CDR1 MNHNY and CDR2 SVGAGI (reference sequence). Trimming took 8 bases from V and 6 from J; bases not matched to a gene: 6. There are 12 residues in the CDR3. The CDR3 loop is CASEGQGAEAFF. The DNA of the CDR3 is TGTGCCAGCGAGGGGCAGGGGGCTGAAGCTTTCTTT.

This chain uses TRBV18 with TRBJ2-7; tentatively, D is TRBD2 (6 bases). CDR1 and CDR2 (germline): KGHSH, LQKENI. The CDR3 contains 14 residues. V was clipped by 3 bases and J by 4 bases, with 13 bases between them. The CDR3, as DNA: TGTGCCAGCTCACCCGGAGGGGCCTGGTACGAGCAGTACTTC. This translates into CASSPGGAWYEQYF.

In its sample, this clone was seen a few times. The gene calls are TRBV10-3 and TRBJ2-1, with a weak D call TRBD2 (5 bases). Trimming left V 8 bases short and J 5 bases short, with 16 bases between. Germline-derived CDR1 and CDR2 are ENHRY and SYGVKD. CDR3 length: 14 residues. The CDR3 DNA sequence: TGTGCCATCCAACCGGCGGGTACGAACAATGAGCAGTTCTTC. This sequence encodes CAIQPAGTNNEQFF.

This clone came up a few times. The rearrangement links TRBV4-1 to TRBJ1-5, with a tentative D call TRBD1 (5 bases). CDR1 and CDR2 (germline): MGHRA, YSYEKL. CDR3 length: 15 amino acids. Between the trimmed V and J ends, which lost 1 base and 6 bases, there was a span of 13 bases. The chain's CDR3 is CASSQADSGFQPQHF. The CDR3 DNA follows: TGCGCCAGCAGCCAAGCAGACAGTGGGTTTCAGCCCCAGCATTTT.

This chain joins TRBV6-5 and TRBJ1-1; 11 bases align to TRBD1. This CDR3 is 14 amino acids long. From germline, CDR1 is MNHEY and CDR2 SVGAGI. With V trimmed by 6 bases and J by 6 bases, 6 bases remained unmatched. As DNA, the CDR3 is TGTGCCAGCAGCGGACAGGGGGCTGTCGCTGAAGCTTTCTTT. Its translation is CASSGQGAVAEAFF.

The CDR3 region is CASSVGLNQGGGGYTF. DNA of the CDR3: TGCGCCAGCAGCGTGGGGCTAAATCAGGGAGGTGGTGGCTACACCTTC. The rearrangement links TRBV5-1 to TRBJ1-2; D perhaps matches TRBD1 (5 bases). Germline CDR1 and CDR2: SGHRS and YFSETQ. CDR3 length equals 16 residues. Trimming left V 4 bases short and J 7 bases short, with 23 bases between.

The V call is TRBV10-3, the J call TRBJ1-4; weak D call: TRBD1 (6 bases). Per germline, CDR1 ENHRY and CDR2 SYGVKD. The CDR3 extends over 15 amino acids. V was pared by 3 bases and J by 5 bases, with 13 bases between. CDR3 DNA sequence: TGTGCCATCAGTGAATCTGCAGGGGCGAATGAAAAACTGTTTTTT. Its protein is CAISESAGANEKLFF.

This chain connects TRBV9 to TRBJ1-1; D ambiguous. This CDR3 has 14 residues. Germline CDR1 and CDR2: SGDLS and YYNGEE. Trimming left V 0 bases short and J 1 base short, with 7 bases between. CDR3: CASSVGSQNTEAFF. In DNA, the CDR3 is TGTGCCAGCAGCGTAGGGTCACAGAACACTGAAGCTTTCTTT.

The rearrangement joins TRBV5-8 to TRBJ2-3, with 9 bases matching TRBD2. The CDR3 length is 18 residues. Germline V lookup: CDR1 SGHTS, CDR2 YDEGEE. J gave up 1 base and V 0 bases, and 9 bases lay outside the gene matches. The CDR3 bases are TGTGCCAGCAGCTTGGTTCTCCTAGCGGGACTCCGCACAGATACGCAGTATTTT. This sequence encodes CASSLVLLAGLRTDTQYF.

In its sample, this clone was seen many times. The chain joins TRBV7-8 to TRBJ1-1, with a possible D match to TRBD1 (5 bases). The V gene lost 5 bases and the J gene lost 3 bases, with 16 bases spanning the gap. This CDR3 has 15 amino acids. Looked up from germline, CDR1 is SGHVS and CDR2 is FQNEAQ. The CDR3 is CASSALGPGYTEAFF. The CDR3, as DNA: TGTGCCAGCAGCGCTCTAGGTCCAGGGTACACTGAAGCTTTCTTT.